This paragraph covers one T cell receptor beta chain sequence. Its specific antigen is unknown. It has no much larger one-base neighbor in the sample; base qualities were not kept. The germline V gene (reference sequence) yields MNHEY for CDR1 and SMNVEV for CDR2. V lost 4 bases and J lost 10 bases; the stretch between them is 13 bases long. The CDR3 runs 12 amino acids, cysteine and phenylalanine included. Only the CDR3 portion is preserved as DNA: 36 bases, with reading frame beginning at the first base. The data are from a study of OX40 agonist ivuxolimab in advanced cancers. Regarding the complete study: Ivuxolimab, which targeted the costimulatory receptor OX40 (CD134), was an agonistic, fully human IgG2 monoclonal antibody. Prior anti-PD-1, anti-PD-L1 or anti-CTLA-4 therapy was permitted, and checkpoint inhibitors had been received by about 36% of dose-escalation patients. Partial responses occurred in three dose-escalation patients: two with cutaneous melanoma and one with hepatocellular carcinoma. The monotherapy dose-escalation portion (N ≈ 50 patients) of the phase I ivuxolimab trial is reported in the paper. Peripheral TCRbeta sequencing was intended to test whether TCR sequence diversity was altered and clonal T-cell expansion was caused by ivuxolimab. Among the roughly 50 dose-escalation patients, roughly 20 had hepatocellular carcinoma, 15 or so melanoma, 9 renal cell carcinoma and 9 head and neck cancer. Intravenous ivuxolimab was administered to patients every 2 weeks at six dose levels: 0.01, 0.1, 0.3, 1.5, 3 and 10 mg/kg. The dose-escalation cohort was over 70% male with a mean age of approximately 59 years, ranging from roughly 23 to 85.

To sequence the TCRbeta CDR3 region, genomic DNA was isolated from the sorted cells. TCRbeta CDR3 regions were sequenced using the immunoSEQ Assay. TCRdb's version of the immuneACCESS table is confined to in-frame rearrangements and falls short of the full clone set. An unresolved V gene accounts for under half of the shortfall where checked; the remainder is of unknown origin. The sample table shows tens of thousands of clones, and less than 85% are seen once. The ten largest make up over 25% of the sample. Patients with a history of autoimmune disease or receiving systemic immunosuppression were excluded from the trial. Peripheral blood for TCR sequencing was collected from all dose cohorts at baseline, on cycle 4 day 1, and on cycle 7 day 1. The samples were drawn from a first-in-human, open-label, multicenter phase I dose-escalation trial of ivuxolimab. Adults with locally advanced or metastatic melanoma, renal cell carcinoma, hepatocellular carcinoma or head and neck squamous cell carcinoma were enrolled in the trial. Before TCR sequencing, CD4+ and CD8+ T cells were separately sorted from peripheral blood.

The full study reports these points: At doses from 0.1 to 3.0 mg/kg, clonal expansion was seen in both CD4+ and CD8+ blood T cells between baseline and week 6. Low levels of normalized T-cell clonal expansion were also seen in some nonresponding patients. The antigen specificity of the peripheral T cells that underwent clonal expansion was not determined. In partial responders in the 0.1-3.0 mg/kg groups, normalized peripheral clonal expansion was found to be among the lowest, especially among CD8+ T cells. On average, CD8+ T cells showed more expanded clones than CD4+ T cells after ivuxolimab.

The V and J genes are TRBV27 and TRBJ1-1; the D gene cannot be resolved reliably. The sample in question was CD4+ or CD8+ T cells sorted from blood, obtained in a trial of the OX40 agonist ivuxolimab. The receptor was derived from an adult with an advanced solid tumor such as melanoma, head and neck, liver or kidney cancer. The CDR3 reads CASSSPWGGAFF. The sequenced DNA: TGTGCCAGCAGTTCCCCGTGGGGAGGAGCTTTCTTT.